This T cell receptor beta chain stems from a study of tumor-infiltrating lymphocytes in localized non-small cell lung cancer. Regarding the study as a whole: Each assay used a separate piece of the same tissue.

A word on this clone: Its antigen remains unidentified.

The CDR3 covers 17 residues. The germline V and J ends were trimmed by 0 bases and 3 bases, with 15 bases remaining between them. In germline, CDR1 is SSHAT, CDR2 FNYEAQ (reference sequence). The protocol was immunoSEQ multiplex PCR, while the TCRdb copy is restricted to in-frame clones and leaves out a portion. The data hold 13,000 or so clones, with about 82% observed a single time. This rearrangement joins TRBV7-7 to TRBJ2-1; D might be TRBD2 (7 bases). The source material was uninvolved lung tissue not adjacent to the tumor. The receptor was derived from a human donor with non-small cell lung cancer. CDR3 bases: TGTGCCAGCAGCTTAGCCCCGGGGAGGGGACACTACAATGAGCAGTTCTTC. It yields the protein CASSLAPGRGHYNEQFF.